The rows below give T cell receptor beta chains drawn from one sample of a study of response to subunit inactivated influenza vaccine. TCRdb reprocessed the RT-PCR reads via MiXCR and lists one record per CDR3 protein. This sample carries around 200,000 distinct CDR3 sequences, roughly 14% of them seen once, and the ten largest clones take roughly 26%. The material was CD8+ T cells sorted from PBMCs, obtained around 5 days after vaccination. These receptors came from a man aged 50-59 years who received an inactivated influenza vaccine. CDR3s include the opening cysteine and the closing phenylalanine or tryptophan. Each record gives: clone size, V gene, J gene, D gene, CDR3 protein, CDR3 DNA. D genes are given only for firm matches. Rows may omit the clone size; those that give it use once, few, many or a size class.

clone_size: many
v_call: TRBV5-1
j_call: TRBJ1-1
d_call: NA
cdr3_aa: CASSLEGNTEAFF
cdr3_nt: TGTGCCAGCAGTTTAGAGGGGAACACTGAAGCTTTCTTT

clone_size: few
v_call: TRBV28
j_call: TRBJ2-2
d_call: TRBD1
cdr3_aa: CASSPGQGGTGELFF
cdr3_nt: TGTGCCAGCAGCCCCGGACAGGGGGGCACCGGGGAGCTGTTTTTT

clone_size: few
v_call: TRBV6-1
j_call: TRBJ2-1
d_call: NA
cdr3_aa: CASSEDSYNEQFF
cdr3_nt: TGTGCCAGCTCCGAGGATTCCTACAATGAGCAGTTCTTC

clone_size: NA
v_call: TRBV25-1
j_call: TRBJ2-2
d_call: NA
cdr3_aa: CASSEPVGTGELFF
cdr3_nt: TGTGCCAGCAGTGAGCCAGTGGGGACCGGGGAGCTGTTTTTT

clone_size: NA
v_call: TRBV7-9
j_call: TRBJ2-7
d_call: TRBD1
cdr3_aa: CASSSPGTDTYEQYF
cdr3_nt: TGTGCCAGCAGCTCGCCCGGGACAGATACCTACGAGCAGTACTTC

clone_size: NA
v_call: TRBV18
j_call: TRBJ2-7
d_call: NA
cdr3_aa: CASSPGGGGLSYEQYF
cdr3_nt: TGTGCCAGCTCACCCGGTGGGGGAGGACTCTCCTACGAGCAGTACTTT

clone_size: few
v_call: TRBV29-1
j_call: TRBJ2-7
d_call: TRBD2
cdr3_aa: CSVEGTSGSGYEQYF
cdr3_nt: TGCAGCGTTGAAGGGACCAGCGGGAGCGGCTACGAGCAGTACTTC

clone_size: NA
v_call: TRBV12-3/TRBV12-4
j_call: TRBJ1-1
d_call: NA
cdr3_aa: CASAEGYTEAFF
cdr3_nt: TGTGCCAGCGCTGAGGGGTACACTGAAGCTTTCTTT

clone_size: many
v_call: TRBV11-2
j_call: TRBJ2-1
d_call: TRBD2
cdr3_aa: CASTRASGGAGEQFF
cdr3_nt: TGTGCCAGCACCCGTGCGTCGGGGGGGGCCGGTGAGCAGTTCTTC

clone_size: NA
v_call: TRBV27
j_call: TRBJ2-3
d_call: NA
cdr3_aa: CASSLDPAGGTQYF
cdr3_nt: TGTGCCAGCAGTTTAGACCCCGCAGGCGGGACGCAGTATTTT

clone_size: NA
v_call: TRBV14
j_call: TRBJ2-7
d_call: NA
cdr3_aa: CASSQWQSSYEQYF
cdr3_nt: TGTGCCAGCAGCCAGTGGCAAAGCTCCTACGAGCAGTACTTC

clone_size: NA
v_call: TRBV7-2
j_call: TRBJ2-7
d_call: TRBD2
cdr3_aa: CASSFLAGGSPEQYF
cdr3_nt: TGTGCCAGCAGCTTCCTAGCGGGAGGATCGCCCGAGCAGTACTTC

clone_size: few
v_call: TRBV28
j_call: TRBJ2-7
d_call: NA
cdr3_aa: CASSSTLRDYEQYF
cdr3_nt: TGTGCCAGCAGTTCCACCCTCCGGGACTACGAGCAGTACTTC

clone_size: few
v_call: TRBV4-3
j_call: TRBJ2-1
d_call: NA
cdr3_aa: CASSQAGSYNEQFF
cdr3_nt: TGCGCCAGCAGCCAGGCAGGCTCCTACAATGAGCAGTTCTTC

clone_size: few
v_call: TRBV28
j_call: TRBJ2-1
d_call: NA
cdr3_aa: CASSPIDQSLYEQFF
cdr3_nt: TGTGCCAGCAGTCCCATAGACCAATCGTTGTACGAGCAGTTCTTC

clone_size: few
v_call: TRBV7-2
j_call: TRBJ2-7
d_call: NA
cdr3_aa: CASSFKTSNYEQYF
cdr3_nt: TGTGCCAGCAGCTTTAAGACTAGTAACTACGAGCAGTACTTC

clone_size: few
v_call: TRBV11-2
j_call: TRBJ1-1
d_call: NA
cdr3_aa: CASSYLLGEVGPF
cdr3_nt: TGTGCCAGCAGCTACCTACTGGGGGAAGTGGGACCTTTT

clone_size: few
v_call: TRBV12-3/TRBV12-4
j_call: TRBJ2-4
d_call: TRBD2
cdr3_aa: CASSLGLAATKNIQYF
cdr3_nt: TGTGCCAGCAGTTTGGGACTAGCTGCTACCAAAAACATTCAGTACTTC

clone_size: NA
v_call: TRBV5-1
j_call: TRBJ2-7
d_call: NA
cdr3_aa: CASSLAPGRDEQYF
cdr3_nt: TGCGCCAGCAGCTTGGCCCCAGGGCGCGACGAGCAGTACTTC

clone_size: NA
v_call: TRBV11-2
j_call: TRBJ2-3
d_call: TRBD2
cdr3_aa: CASSLVGLAGGIADTQYF
cdr3_nt: TGTGCCAGCAGCTTAGTCGGACTAGCGGGGGGAATCGCAGATACGCAGTATTTT

clone_size: many
v_call: TRBV7-8
j_call: TRBJ2-2
d_call: NA
cdr3_aa: CASSFFTSNTGELFF
cdr3_nt: TGTGCCAGCAGCTTTTTTACATCGAACACCGGGGAGCTGTTTTTT

clone_size: few
v_call: TRBV15
j_call: TRBJ2-7
d_call: TRBD1
cdr3_aa: CATSRSLGTGVYEQYF
cdr3_nt: TGTGCCACCAGCAGGTCCCTCGGGACAGGGGTCTACGAGCAGTACTTC

clone_size: NA
v_call: TRBV9
j_call: TRBJ1-2
d_call: NA
cdr3_aa: CASSPLTGIEGYTF
cdr3_nt: TGTGCCAGCAGCCCTCTTACTGGGATAGAAGGCTACACCTTC

clone_size: NA
v_call: TRBV6-1
j_call: TRBJ2-7
d_call: TRBD1
cdr3_aa: CASSWKGAEASYEQYF
cdr3_nt: TGTGCCAGCAGCTGGAAGGGGGCAGAGGCGTCCTACGAGCAGTACTTC

clone_size: few
v_call: TRBV20-1
j_call: TRBJ1-5
d_call: NA
cdr3_aa: CSARDSGYSNQPQHF
cdr3_nt: TGCAGTGCTAGAGATAGTGGCTATAGCAATCAGCCCCAGCATTTT

clone_size: few
v_call: TRBV28
j_call: TRBJ2-2
d_call: TRBD1
cdr3_aa: CASSPLPGTGFPNTGELFF
cdr3_nt: TGTGCCAGCAGTCCCCTACCCGGGACAGGGTTCCCGAACACCGGGGAGCTGTTTTTT

clone_size: NA
v_call: TRBV4-1
j_call: TRBJ1-1
d_call: NA
cdr3_aa: CASSQVIGADTEAFF
cdr3_nt: TGCGCCAGCAGCCAAGTAATCGGGGCGGACACTGAAGCTTTCTTT

clone_size: NA
v_call: TRBV27
j_call: TRBJ2-1
d_call: NA
cdr3_aa: CASSYDSSSYNEQFF
cdr3_nt: TGTGCCAGCAGTTACGATTCCAGCTCCTACAATGAGCAGTTCTTC

clone_size: NA
v_call: TRBV6-2/TRBV6-3
j_call: TRBJ2-1
d_call: TRBD2
cdr3_aa: CASSYQQAGATYNEQFF
cdr3_nt: TGTGCCAGCAGTTACCAACAAGCGGGGGCTACCTACAATGAGCAGTTCTTC

clone_size: few
v_call: TRBV29-1
j_call: TRBJ2-5
d_call: TRBD2
cdr3_aa: CSVEEWLAAQETQYF
cdr3_nt: TGCAGCGTTGAAGAATGGCTAGCGGCGCAAGAGACCCAGTACTTC

clone_size: few
v_call: TRBV18
j_call: TRBJ2-7
d_call: NA
cdr3_aa: CASSPKVGSTYEQYF
cdr3_nt: TGTGCCAGCTCACCAAAAGTTGGCAGCACCTACGAGCAGTACTTC

clone_size: few
v_call: TRBV6-1
j_call: TRBJ1-5
d_call: TRBD1
cdr3_aa: CASSGDRGNNQPQHF
cdr3_nt: TGTGCTAGCAGTGGGGACAGGGGCAACAATCAGCCCCAGCATTTT